The 23 T cell receptor beta chains presented below share a single source sample, sequenced in a study of T cell changes during pregnancy in multiple sclerosis. Using immunoSEQ multiplex PCR, the repertoire was profiled, and TCRdb retains in-frame clones only, with some absent. The sample has around 51,000 clones; roughly 93% are singletons. This sample comprised peripheral blood, obtained in the second trimester of pregnancy. These receptors were taken from a female donor with multiple sclerosis, enrolled in a pregnancy study.

V gene TRBV18 combines with J gene TRBJ2-3; D perhaps matches TRBD2 (5 bases). Germline CDR1 KGHSH, CDR2 LQKENI. This CDR3 spans 11 amino acids. V was pared by 6 bases and J by 11 bases, with 12 bases between. This CDR3 reads CASSPNSEQYF. CDR3 DNA: TGTGCCAGCTCCCCAAATAGCGAGCAGTATTTT.

The CDR3 loop reads CASSTGGAGETQYF. The CDR3 DNA reads as TGTGCCAGCAGTACAGGGGGCGCGGGGGAGACCCAGTACTTC. The chain combines TRBV11-2 with TRBJ2-5; TRBD1 agrees at 9 bases. CDR1 and CDR2 (germline): SGHAT, FQNNGV. This CDR3 is 14 amino acids long. V lost 6 bases to trimming and J lost 5 bases; unmatched junction nucleotides: 7.

The chain links TRBV27 to TRBJ1-1; possible D gene TRBD1, 6 bases. Germline V gives CDR1 MNHEY, CDR2 SMNVEV (reference sequence). The germline V and J ends were trimmed by 3 bases and 1 base, with 9 bases remaining between them. The CDR3 extends over 14 amino acids. Written as DNA, the CDR3 is TGTGCCAGCAGTTTTCAGGGGCGGAACACTGAAGCTTTCTTT. Amino acid sequence: CASSFQGRNTEAFF.

The chain recombines TRBV19 with TRBJ2-5, with D possibly TRBD2 on 6 matching bases. The V and J ends lost 6 bases and 5 bases respectively, with 25 bases between them. The CDR3 has 17 amino acids. The germline V gene has CDR1 LNHDA and CDR2 SQIVND (reference sequence). The CDR3, as DNA: TGTGCCAGTAGCGAGGGAGATAGATGGATGGAGGGGGAGACCCAGTACTTC. Its translation: CASSEGDRWMEGETQYF.

The rearrangement joins TRBV5-6 to TRBJ2-2, with 12 bases aligning to TRBD1. The germline V gene encodes CDR1 SGHDT and CDR2 YYEEEE. This CDR3 contains 16 residues. The V and J ends lost 8 bases and 0 bases, in that order; junction bases with no gene match: 5. CDR3 coding DNA: TGTGCCAGTGGGACAGGGGGCGAATCGAACACCGGGGAGCTGTTTTTT. Translated, it gives CASGTGGESNTGELFF.

The V call is TRBV29-1, the J call TRBJ2-3, with 10 bases aligning to TRBD1. The CDR3 has 13 residues. The ends lost 7 bases at V and 6 bases at J; junction bases unmatched: 7. Germline-derived CDR1 and CDR2 are SQVTM and ANQGSEA. The CDR3: CSARTGGPDTQYF. As DNA, the CDR3 is TGCAGCGCAAGGACAGGGGGGCCGGATACGCAGTATTTT.

The rearrangement links TRBV10-1 to TRBJ2-5, with 9 bases identical to TRBD2. CDR1 and CDR2 from the germline V gene are WNHNN and SYGVQD (reference sequence). V shed 5 bases and J 3 bases; nucleotides not matched to a gene: 7. The CDR3 spans 15 residues. The CDR3 DNA follows: TGCGCCAGCAGTCTGACCGAGCGGGAGGAAGAGACCCAGTACTTC. Residues: CASSLTEREEETQYF.

The gene calls are TRBV11-3 and TRBJ2-4, with 7 bases lining up with TRBD1. The CDR3 contains 14 residues. The germline V gene encodes CDR1 SGHNT and CDR2 YENEEA. The ends lost 5 bases at V and 3 bases at J; junction bases unmatched: 4. The CDR3 protein is CASSPRDSKNIQYF. CDR3 DNA sequence: TGTGCCAGCAGCCCCCGGGACAGCAAAAACATTCAGTACTTC.

This chain uses TRBV18 with TRBJ2-6, with D possibly matching TRBD2 (5 bases). CDR3 length: 15 residues. CDR1 and CDR2 (germline): KGHSH, LQKENI. Trimming cost V 3 bases and J 2 bases, with 8 bases left between them. The CDR3 coding sequence is TGTGCCAGCTCACCCGCCGGGGCTGGGGCCAACGTCCTGACTTTC. It codes for CASSPAGAGANVLTF. The full variable domain, completed using reference TRBV18 and TRBJ2-6, is NAGVMQNPRHLVRRRGQEARLRCSPMKGHSHVYWYRQLPEEGLKFMVYLQKENIIDESGMPKERFSAEFPKEGPSILRIQQVVRGDSAAYFCASSPAGAGANVLTFGAGSRLTVL.

The rearrangement joins TRBV7-2 to TRBJ2-1; 8 nucleotides match TRBD1. J was trimmed by 5 bases and V by 2 bases; bases with no gene match: 5. Germline V gives CDR1 SGHTA, CDR2 FQGNSA. The CDR3 runs 15 residues. CDR3 sequence reads: CASSLNRGMNNEQFF. The CDR3 DNA sequence: TGTGCCAGCAGCTTAAACAGGGGGATGAACAATGAGCAGTTCTTC.

The CDR3 region is CSVTSDRVETQYF. CDR3 nucleotide sequence: TGCAGCGTAACCTCGGACAGGGTTGAGACCCAGTACTTC. The rearrangement links TRBV29-1 to TRBJ2-5; 8 positions agree with TRBD1. The CDR3 is 13 residues long. J gave up 5 bases and V 6 bases, and 8 bases lay outside the gene matches. CDR1 and CDR2 from the germline V gene are SQVTM and ANQGSEA.

This chain connects TRBV4-3 to TRBJ2-1, with 10 bases lining up with TRBD2. Germline loops: CDR1 LGHNA, CDR2 YSLEER. The CDR3 has 18 amino acids. With V trimmed by 1 base and J by 3 bases, 9 bases remained unmatched. CDR3 protein: CASSQAFGRLAGYNEQFF. The DNA for the CDR3 is TGCGCCAGCAGCCAAGCCTTTGGTAGACTAGCGGGCTACAATGAGCAGTTCTTC.

The V and J genes are TRBV18 and TRBJ2-3, with 7 bases fitting TRBD1. Losses at the gene ends were 1 base for V and 2 bases for J; bases not matched to a gene: 6. The CDR3 spans 16 residues. Germline V lookup: CDR1 KGHSH, CDR2 LQKENI. CDR3 residues: CASSPRGQISTDTQYF. In nucleotides, the CDR3 is TGTGCCAGCTCACCACGGGGACAGATCTCCACAGATACGCAGTATTTT. Filled out from reference TRBV18 and TRBJ2-3, the complete variable domain reads NAGVMQNPRHLVRRRGQEARLRCSPMKGHSHVYWYRQLPEEGLKFMVYLQKENIIDESGMPKERFSAEFPKEGPSILRIQQVVRGDSAAYFCASSPRGQISTDTQYFGPGTRLTVL.

The chain uses TRBV18 and TRBJ1-5, with 7 nucleotides matching TRBD1. CDR1 and CDR2 (germline): KGHSH, LQKENI. CDR3 length: 13 residues. V trimming: 2 bases; J trimming: 5 bases; junction bases outside the gene matches: 0. The CDR3 sequence: CASSPDRDQPQHF. The CDR3 DNA follows: TGTGCCAGCTCACCAGACAGGGATCAGCCCCAGCATTTT.

This chain joins TRBV4-3 and TRBJ2-7; D is undetermined. Germline V lookup: CDR1 LGHNA, CDR2 YSLEER. The V end was cut by 3 bases, the J end by 2 bases, with 8 bases between. This CDR3 region has 13 residues. CDR3 protein: CASSQERPYEQYF. The CDR3 DNA reads TGCGCCAGCAGCCAGGAGCGCCCCTACGAGCAGTACTTC.

V gene TRBV9 combines with J gene TRBJ1-5, with D perhaps TRBD1 (5 bases). In germline, CDR1 is SGDLS, CDR2 YYNGEE. Deletions cut 0 bases from V and 3 bases from J, with 10 bases between. The CDR3 extends over 15 amino acids. Here the CDR3 DNA reads TGTGCCAGCAGCGTAGGGGGTGGGGCCAATCAGCCCCAGCATTTT. It is translated as CASSVGGGANQPQHF.

The chain employs TRBV7-9 and TRBJ2-5, with 13 bases matching TRBD2. V shed 2 bases and J 0 bases; nucleotides not matched to a gene: 3. The CDR3 extends over 17 amino acids. CDR1 is SEHNR, CDR2 FQNEAQ, per germline (reference sequence). DNA for the CDR3: TGTGCCAGCAGCTTAATCGGGACTAGCGGGAACCAAGAGACCCAGTACTTC. Translating gives CASSLIGTSGNQETQYF.

The V gene is TRBV28, the J gene TRBJ1-1; tentatively, D is TRBD1 (5 bases). V lost 2 bases, J lost 5 bases, and 15 bases lay in between. The germline V gene has CDR1 MDHEN and CDR2 SYDVKM. The CDR3 consists of 15 residues. The CDR3 sequence: CASSLMGGAGTEAFF. The CDR3 DNA reads as TGTGCCAGCAGTTTAATGGGCGGGGCAGGGACTGAAGCTTTCTTT.

The V gene is TRBV6-5, the J gene TRBJ1-2; D not certain. The germline V gene has CDR1 MNHEY and CDR2 SVGAGI. The CDR3 is made up of 15 amino acids. V was cut by 7 bases and J by 4 bases, with 19 bases left in between. As DNA, the CDR3 is TGTGCCAGCATCGACTGGCGGCAACCGATCTATGGCTACACCTTC. The encoded protein is CASIDWRQPIYGYTF.

This clone was counted once. The chain combines TRBV13 with TRBJ2-3; 10 nucleotides match TRBD1. The trim removed 0 bases at V and 4 bases at J, leaving 1 base unmatched. Germline lookup yields CDR1 PRHDT and CDR2 FYEKMQ (reference sequence). The CDR3 runs to 15 residues. The CDR3 sequence is CASSLGTGGADTQYF. The CDR3 DNA sequence: TGTGCCAGCAGCTTAGGGACAGGGGGCGCAGATACGCAGTATTTT.

V and J are TRBV19 and TRBJ1-2; TRBD1 is a possible D gene (5 bases). The germline V gene has CDR1 LNHDA and CDR2 SQIVND (reference sequence). The CDR3 consists of 13 residues. Trimming pared 7 bases from V and 1 base from J, leaving 10 bases between. CDR3 sequence (DNA): TGTGCCAGTAAGGGGCATCTTAACTATGGCTACACCTTC. This sequence encodes CASKGHLNYGYTF.

V is TRBV27 and J is TRBJ2-1, with D perhaps TRBD1 (5 bases). The CDR3 is 19 residues long. From germline, CDR1 is MNHEY and CDR2 SMNVEV (reference sequence). With 6 bases removed from V and 7 bases from J, the gap between germline ends came to 31 bases. The CDR3 DNA reads as TGTGCCAGCAGCCCTTTCCCCCAGGGAAGCGTCGTCTCTCGGAATGAGCAGTTCTTC. Residues: CASSPFPQGSVVSRNEQFF.

The V and J genes are TRBV4-3 and TRBJ2-1; TRBD1 aligns across 9 bases. The J segment lost 8 bases and the V segment lost 3 bases, leaving 11 bases of the junction unmatched. CDR1 and CDR2 from the germline V gene are LGHNA and YSLEER. This CDR3 spans 16 amino acids. In nucleotides, the CDR3 is TGCGCCAGCAGCCAGGAACAGGGGGCATCCTTTCATGAGCAGTTCTTC. Residues: CASSQEQGASFHEQFF.